The 12 T cell receptor beta chains below all came from one sample that was sequenced in a study of blood T cell repertoires in COVID-19. The table came from immunoSEQ multiplex PCR; TCRdb's copy has only in-frame clones and leaves some out. This sample has about 200,000 clones; more than 65% occur once, and the top ten carry over 10%. Sequenced: peripheral blood. The receptors derive from a human donor in a cohort sampled during active COVID-19.

This clone was seen a single time. The rearrangement joins TRBV28 to TRBJ2-2; TRBD2 aligns across 8 bases. V dropped 1 base and J dropped 2; count of bases not matched to a gene: 6. The CDR3 has 17 residues. The germline V gene encodes CDR1 MDHEN and CDR2 SYDVKM. CDR3 amino acids: CASSLLGSGINTGELFF. For the CDR3, the DNA is TGTGCCAGCAGTTTATTGGGTAGCGGGATCAACACCGGGGAGCTGTTTTTT. Filled out from reference TRBV28 and TRBJ2-2, the complete variable domain reads DVKVTQSSRYLVKRTGEKVFLECVQDMDHENMFWYRQDPGLGLRLIYFSYDVKMKEKGDIPEGYSVSREKKERFSLILESASTNQTSMYLCASSLLGSGINTGELFFGEGSRLTVL.

This clone was found a few times. This chain uses TRBV27 with TRBJ1-5; D ambiguous. This CDR3 region has 13 residues. Germline CDR1 MNHEY, CDR2 SMNVEV (reference sequence). V was shortened by 2 bases and J by 5 bases, with 7 bases between the two germline ends. Written as DNA, the CDR3 is TGTGCCAGCAGTTTACGGGAGTATCAGCCCCAGCATTTT. Amino acid sequence: CASSLREYQPQHF.

This chain uses TRBV20-1 with TRBJ2-3; tentatively, D is TRBD1 (6 bases). The CDR3 totals 16 residues. Germline V CDR1 and CDR2: DFQATT, SNEGSKA (reference sequence). V shed 3 bases and J shed 0 bases, with 16 bases lying between them. CDR3 nucleotides: TGCAGTGCTAGTAGAAGGGACACAATGAGCACAGATACGCAGTATTTT. Its translation is CSASRRDTMSTDTQYF.

The rearrangement uses TRBV27 and TRBJ2-1, with unresolved D. Trimming pared 6 bases from V and 3 bases from J, leaving 12 bases between. CDR1 is MNHEY, CDR2 SMNVEV, per germline (reference sequence). The CDR3 is 14 residues long. This chain's CDR3 is CASSSQAYYNEQFF. CDR3 sequence (DNA): TGTGCCAGCAGCTCCCAGGCTTACTACAATGAGCAGTTCTTC.

The V call is TRBV6-5, the J call TRBJ2-7, with D perhaps TRBD1 (5 bases). The CDR3 consists of 14 residues. The V end lost 5 bases, the J end lost 3 bases, and 14 bases lay between the germline ends. CDR1 is MNHEY, CDR2 SVGAGI, per germline. The CDR3 bases are TGTGCCAGCAGTCCGACCGACAGTTACTACGAGCAGTACTTC. This sequence encodes CASSPTDSYYEQYF.

V and J are TRBV6-6 and TRBJ2-1; D might be TRBD2 (8 bases). CDR1 and CDR2 from the germline V gene are MNHNY and SVGAGI (reference sequence). The CDR3 is made up of 15 amino acids. Trimming removed 11 bases at V and 3 bases at J, with 20 bases between. In nucleotides, the CDR3 is TGTGCCTCGAGGGGGCCGGGAGGGAACTACAATGAGCAGTTCTTC. It encodes CASRGPGGNYNEQFF.

The rearrangement joins TRBV6-5 to TRBJ1-1; 9 bases are shared with TRBD1. The CDR3 sequence is 14 residues long. J was trimmed by 8 bases and V by 1 base; bases with no gene match: 5. In germline, CDR1 is MNHEY, CDR2 SVGAGI. For the CDR3, the DNA is TGTGCCAGCAGTTACTTCGGACAGGGGCGAGAAGCTTTCTTT. It translates to CASSYFGQGREAFF.

The V call is TRBV5-1, the J call TRBJ2-7; D might be TRBD1 (5 bases). V was trimmed by 4 bases and J by 3 bases, leaving 8 bases between them. The CDR3 has 12 residues. The germline gives CDR1 SGHRS, CDR2 YFSETQ. The CDR3 nucleotides are TGCGCCAGCAGCGGACAAAGCTACGAGCAGTACTTC. This gives the protein CASSGQSYEQYF.

J is TRBJ2-3 and V is TRBV14, with TRBD1 matching over 8 bases. V gave up 4 bases and J gave up 0 bases; unmatched junction bases: 9. This CDR3 region has 17 residues. Germline V gives CDR1 SGHDN, CDR2 FVKESK. The DNA for the CDR3 is TGTGCCAGCAGCCGATGGACAGGGATTGGGAGCACAGATACGCAGTATTTT. Its translation: CASSRWTGIGSTDTQYF. Together with reference TRBV14 and TRBJ2-3, the CDR3 gives the full variable domain: EAGVTQFPSHSVIEKGQTVTLRCDPISGHDNLYWYRRVMGKEIKFLLHFVKESKQDESGMPNNRFLAERTGGTYSTLKVQPAELEDSGVYFCASSRWTGIGSTDTQYFGPGTRLTVL.

The chain uses TRBV10-2 and TRBJ2-5; 8 nucleotides line up with TRBD1. The CDR3 contains 12 residues. Germline CDR1 is WSHSY and CDR2 is SAAADI. V shed 10 bases, J shed 4 bases, and the junction held 5 bases outside the gene matches. In nucleotides, the CDR3 is TGCGCCACCGATACAGGGGGAGAGACCCAGTACTTC. Translated: CATDTGGETQYF.

This clone was observed a single time. The chain carries TRBV29-1 and TRBJ2-3; 7 bases are a match to TRBD1. The V gene end was trimmed by 6 bases and the J gene end by 3 bases; junction bases not matched to a gene: 9. Germline CDR1 and CDR2: SQVTM and ANQGSEA. The CDR3 extends over 14 amino acids. CDR3 sequence (DNA): TGCAGCGTCCAAGACAGGGCCCGAACAGATACGCAGTATTTT. Translated, it gives CSVQDRARTDTQYF.

V usage is TRBV5-6 and J usage is TRBJ1-5, with a possible D match to TRBD1 (5 bases). V shed 3 bases and J shed 4 bases, with 11 bases lying between them. The CDR3 sequence is 14 residues long. Germline values: CDR1 SGHDT, CDR2 YYEEEE. As DNA, the CDR3 is TGTGCCAGCAGCTGGCAGGGTCTGAATCAGCCCCAGCATTTT. This encodes CASSWQGLNQPQHF.